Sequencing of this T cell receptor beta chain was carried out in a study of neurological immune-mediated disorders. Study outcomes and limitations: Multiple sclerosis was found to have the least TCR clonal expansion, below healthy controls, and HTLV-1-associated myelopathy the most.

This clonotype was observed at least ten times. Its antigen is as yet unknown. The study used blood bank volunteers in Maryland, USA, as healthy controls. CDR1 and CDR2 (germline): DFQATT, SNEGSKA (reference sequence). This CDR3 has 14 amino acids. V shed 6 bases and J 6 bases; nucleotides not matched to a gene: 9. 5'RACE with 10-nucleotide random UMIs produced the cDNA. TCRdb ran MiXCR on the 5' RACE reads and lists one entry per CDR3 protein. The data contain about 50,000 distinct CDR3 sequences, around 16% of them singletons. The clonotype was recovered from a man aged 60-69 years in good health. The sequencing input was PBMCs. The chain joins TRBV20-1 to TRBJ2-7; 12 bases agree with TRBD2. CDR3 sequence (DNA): TGCAGTGCGGAGCGGACTAGCGGGATCGGCGAGCAGTACTTC. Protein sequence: CSAERTSGIGEQYF.